The 26 T cell receptor beta chains reported below all come from one sample, sequenced in a study of metastatic and nonmetastatic thyroid tumors. TCRdb re-called clones via MiXCR from the PCR reads. The data hold roughly 3,400 clones, with 30% to 35% observed a single time. No treatment of any kind had been given to any patient before thyroid surgery. Material for sequencing was adjacent normal tissue. Receptors were obtained from a male donor with papillary thyroid cancer or a benign thyroid nodule (not recorded which). Some clones in this sample may be carry-over from other donors' samples.

The table lists this clone with a few counts. This chain joins TRBV28 and TRBJ2-1, with TRBD2 identical over 14 bases. CDR1 and CDR2 (germline): MDHEN, SYDVKM. J was trimmed by 4 bases and V by 5 bases; bases with no gene match: 4. The CDR3 length is 16 residues. The CDR3 region is CASSGTSGGGYNEQFF. CDR3 sequence (DNA): TGTGCCAGCAGTGGGACTAGCGGGGGCGGATACAATGAGCAGTTCTTC.

J is TRBJ2-7 and V is TRBV18; tentatively, D is TRBD2 (5 bases). The CDR3 runs 14 residues. Germline V gene lookup returns CDR1 KGHSH and CDR2 LQKENI. Trimming left V 6 bases short and J 4 bases short, with 16 bases between. CDR3 coding DNA: TGTGCCAGCTCCCCCCGGCAGGCGGGTTACGAGCAGTACTTC. This encodes CASSPRQAGYEQYF.

This clone was counted many times. The rearrangement links TRBV6-2 or TRBV6-3 to TRBJ2-1; TRBD2 matches at 10 bases. The length of the CDR3 is 17 residues. Trimming removed 2 bases from V and 0 bases from J; junction bases left unmatched: 4. Germline lookup yields CDR1 MNHEY and CDR2 SVGEGT. CDR3 nucleotide sequence: TGTGCCAGCAGTTACCTAGCGGGGGCCGCCTCCTACAATGAGCAGTTCTTC. Translation: CASSYLAGAASYNEQFF.

J is TRBJ2-3 and V is TRBV30, with a tentative D call TRBD2 (6 bases). Germline CDR1 is GTSNPN and CDR2 is SVGIG (reference sequence). The CDR3 is 14 residues long. Trimming stripped 0 bases from V and 3 bases from J, with 10 bases between. The CDR3 DNA is TGTGCCTGGAGTGTAGACGGGAGAACAGATACGCAGTATTTT. Its translation is CAWSVDGRTDTQYF.

The rearrangement joins TRBV20-1 to TRBJ1-3, with D uncertain. This CDR3 has 16 amino acids. Germline CDR1 is DFQATT and CDR2 is SNEGSKA (reference sequence). Trimming removed 4 bases at V and 1 base at J, with 17 bases between. The CDR3 DNA reads as TGCAGTGCTACCCCCACCTCTCTTGAGTCTGGAAACACCATATATTTT. It yields the protein CSATPTSLESGNTIYF.

This clone was seen only a few times. V usage is TRBV11-3 and J usage is TRBJ2-7; a possible D gene is TRBD1 (6 bases). CDR3 length: 14 amino acids. CDR1 SGHNT and CDR2 YENEEA come from the germline V gene. The V end lost 5 bases, the J end lost 2 bases, and 13 bases lay between the germline ends. CDR3 sequence reads: CASSVVQGPYEQYF. The CDR3 region has the DNA TGTGCCAGCAGCGTTGTACAGGGCCCCTACGAGCAGTACTTC.

The rearrangement joins TRBV24-1 to TRBJ2-1, with D perhaps matching TRBD2 (6 bases). CDR1 and CDR2 (germline): KGHDR, SFDVKD. The length of the CDR3 is 16 residues. The V and J ends lost 1 base and 0 bases respectively, with 9 bases between them. The DNA of the CDR3 is TGTGCCACCAGTGATTTTGGGGGGAGCTCCTACAATGAGCAGTTCTTC. Protein product: CATSDFGGSSYNEQFF.

The V gene is TRBV5-1, the J gene TRBJ1-1; D remains unclear. Germline CDR1 SGHRS, CDR2 YFSETQ. V shed 2 bases and J shed 7 bases, with 12 bases lying between them. The length of the CDR3 is 13 residues. CDR3 residues: CASSLGGSGEAFF. The CDR3 DNA sequence: TGCGCCAGCAGCTTAGGAGGAAGTGGTGAAGCTTTCTTT.

This clone was seen more than once but under ten times. The chain combines TRBV6-6 with TRBJ1-2; 11 bases fit TRBD1. The CDR3 spans 18 residues. V dropped 5 bases and J dropped 4; count of bases not matched to a gene: 15. Germline values: CDR1 MNHNY, CDR2 SVGAGI (reference sequence). CDR3 in amino acids: CASSHPPGTGGTFYGYTF. DNA for the CDR3: TGTGCCAGCAGTCACCCCCCCGGGACAGGGGGGACTTTCTATGGCTACACCTTC.

V and J are TRBV11-2 and TRBJ2-7; the match to TRBD2 covers 7 bases. The CDR3 runs 16 residues. Germline V gene lookup returns CDR1 SGHAT and CDR2 FQNNGV. Trimming cost V 1 base and J 3 bases; bases outside gene matches: 9. The CDR3 reads CASSLVGLAVDYEQYF. The CDR3 DNA follows: TGTGCCAGCAGCTTAGTTGGGCTAGCGGTGGACTACGAGCAGTACTTC.

V usage is TRBV6-2 or TRBV6-3 and J usage is TRBJ1-2, with 9 bases aligning to TRBD1. The CDR3 runs 14 residues. V lost 1 base and J lost 6; bases outside the gene matches: 3. Germline-derived CDR1 and CDR2 are MNHEY and SVGEGT. CDR3 DNA: TGTGCCAGCAGTTACTGGGACAGGGAAGATGGCTACACCTTC. Protein: CASSYWDREDGYTF.

The table lists this clone with a count of one. The chain uses TRBV5-1 and TRBJ1-2, with a tentative D call TRBD1 (6 bases). The CDR3 has 13 amino acids. V was cut by 4 bases and J by 0 bases, with 7 bases left in between. Germline lookup yields CDR1 SGHRS and CDR2 YFSETQ. The CDR3 DNA follows: TGCGCCAGCAGCCGGGACACTAACTATGGCTACACCTTC. It codes for CASSRDTNYGYTF.

The chain combines TRBV7-9 with TRBJ2-7, with TRBD2 as a possible D gene (6 bases). This CDR3 spans 13 amino acids. The germline V and J ends were trimmed by 6 bases and 5 bases, with 14 bases remaining between them. CDR1 SEHNR and CDR2 FQNEAQ come from the germline V gene (reference sequence). CDR3 region: CASREGNLHEQYF. CDR3 sequence (DNA): TGTGCCAGCAGGGAGGGGAATTTACACGAGCAGTACTTC. The full variable domain, in which reference TRBV7-9 and TRBJ2-7 provide the parts outside the CDR3, is DTGVSQNPRHKITKRGQNVTFRCDPISEHNRLYWYRQTLGQGPEFLTYFQNEAQLEKSRLLSDRFSAERPKGSFSTLEIQRTEQGDSAMYLCASREGNLHEQYFGPGTRLTVT.

J is TRBJ1-2 and V is TRBV5-1, with D possibly TRBD1 on 6 matching bases. Deletions cut 2 bases from V and 3 bases from J, with 11 bases between. The CDR3 loop spans 14 amino acids. Germline V CDR1 and CDR2: SGHRS, YFSETQ. CDR3 nucleotides: TGCGCCAGCAGCTTCCGTGGGGGCGACTATGGCTACACCTTC. Protein sequence: CASSFRGGDYGYTF.

The chain employs TRBV11-1 and TRBJ2-1; TRBD1 agrees at 9 bases. The CDR3 is 15 amino acids. CDR1 SGHAT and CDR2 FQDESV come from the germline V gene (reference sequence). V shed 6 bases, J shed 6 bases, and the junction held 9 bases outside the gene matches. CDR3 amino acids: CASSHGQGIRNEQFF. In nucleotides, the CDR3 is TGTGCCAGCAGTCATGGACAGGGGATTCGCAATGAGCAGTTCTTC.

This clone is medium-sized. The V call is TRBV7-9, the J call TRBJ2-1, with a tentative D call TRBD2 (5 bases). V was clipped by 1 base and J by 4 bases, with 14 bases between them. Germline CDR1 SEHNR, CDR2 FQNEAQ (reference sequence). This CDR3 has 16 residues. The CDR3 here is CASSLVAGKGYNEQFF. CDR3 sequence (DNA): TGTGCCAGCAGCTTAGTAGCCGGGAAGGGTTACAATGAGCAGTTCTTC.

This chain uses TRBV28 with TRBJ1-2; TRBD1 is a possible D gene (6 bases). Trimming stripped 5 bases from V and 4 bases from J, with 11 bases between. There are 13 residues in the CDR3. CDR1 is MDHEN and CDR2 is SYDVKM in the germline V gene. The CDR3 spells CASSLRGGYGYTF. DNA of the CDR3: TGTGCCAGCAGTCTCAGGGGTGGCTATGGCTACACCTTC.

The rearrangement uses TRBV11-2 and TRBJ1-2, with 8 bases identical to TRBD1. The CDR3 loop spans 16 amino acids. Germline lookup yields CDR1 SGHAT and CDR2 FQNNGV. Losses at the gene ends were 0 bases for V and 8 bases for J; bases not matched to a gene: 11. The CDR3 sequence is CASSLEPGQGTAGYTF. For the CDR3, the DNA is TGTGCCAGCAGCTTAGAGCCCGGACAGGGTACGGCGGGCTACACCTTC.

The chain employs TRBV4-1 and TRBJ2-1; D remains ambiguous. CDR3 length: 16 amino acids. Germline assignment: CDR1 MGHRA and CDR2 YSYEKL. V lost 0 bases and J 0 bases, leaving 9 bases between the germline ends. The DNA for the CDR3 is TGCGCCAGCAGCCAAGAACAGTTAAGCTCCTACAATGAGCAGTTCTTC. This translates into CASSQEQLSSYNEQFF.

The V and J genes are TRBV5-1 and TRBJ2-7; 7 bases line up with TRBD1. With V trimmed by 4 bases and J by 0 bases, 7 bases remained unmatched. The CDR3 contains 15 residues. The germline gives CDR1 SGHRS, CDR2 YFSETQ. The CDR3, as DNA: TGCGCCAGCAGCGTAGGGACAGACCTCTCCTACGAGCAGTACTTC. Amino acid sequence: CASSVGTDLSYEQYF.

By its share, this clone is large. The chain uses TRBV28 and TRBJ2-7, with D hard to call. The CDR3 contains 14 residues. The V gene's germline CDR1 is MDHEN and CDR2 SYDVKM. Between the trimmed V and J ends, which lost 5 bases and 7 bases, there was a span of 18 bases. The CDR3 region is CASSINLGAKEQYF. In DNA, the CDR3 is TGTGCCAGCAGTATTAATTTAGGAGCTAAAGAGCAGTACTTC.

This sequence joins TRBV11-3 and TRBJ1-1; D is undetermined. Trimming shortened V by 7 bases and J by 1 base, and 4 bases separated the two germline ends. The CDR3 sequence is 11 residues long. Germline V lookup: CDR1 SGHNT, CDR2 YENEEA. The CDR3, as DNA: TGTGCCAGCATGGGGAACACTGAAGCTTTCTTT. It encodes CASMGNTEAFF. Full variable domain (missing parts from reference TRBV11-3 and TRBJ1-1): EAGVVQSPRYKIIEKKQPVAFWCNPISGHNTLYWYLQNLGQGPELLIRYENEEAVDDSQLPKDRFSAERLKGVDSTLKIQPAELGDSAVYLCASMGNTEAFFGQGTRLTVV.

The chain joins TRBV29-1 to TRBJ1-2; unclear D gene. CDR3 size: 13 residues. The ends were cut back, 3 bases at V and 2 bases at J, with 10 bases in the middle. CDR1 SQVTM and CDR2 ANQGSEA come from the germline V gene. CDR3 region: CSVDRRENYGYTF. The CDR3 DNA reads as TGCAGCGTTGATCGTCGGGAGAACTATGGCTACACCTTC.

This clone was detected a few times. V usage is TRBV10-1 and J usage is TRBJ2-7; 7 nucleotides align to TRBD1. The CDR3 length is 14 residues. The V and J ends lost 6 bases and 4 bases, in that order; junction bases with no gene match: 9. CDR1 is WNHNN and CDR2 is SYGVQD in the germline V gene (reference sequence). This chain's CDR3 is CASRDTGTAYEQYF. Here the CDR3 DNA reads TGCGCCAGCAGAGATACCGGGACAGCATACGAGCAGTACTTC.

This rearrangement joins TRBV27 to TRBJ1-6, with TRBD1 identical over 8 bases. This CDR3 region has 15 residues. V was clipped by 3 bases and J by 6 bases; unmatched bases: 4. Germline assignment: CDR1 MNHEY and CDR2 SMNVEV (reference sequence). In nucleotides, the CDR3 is TGTGCCAGCAGTTTCCTAACAGGGGGTAATTCACCCCTCCACTTT. Translation gives CASSFLTGGNSPLHF.

CDR3 sequence (DNA): TGCAGTGCTAGAGATCTGGCTCTCCAAGAGACCCAGTACTTC. Translated: CSARDLALQETQYF. This rearrangement joins TRBV20-1 to TRBJ2-5; D unresolved. There are 14 residues in the CDR3. CDR1 and CDR2 (germline): DFQATT, SNEGSKA (reference sequence). V gave up 0 bases and J gave up 1 base, with 9 bases separating them.